This T cell receptor (beta chain) was sequenced in a study of T cell repertoires in cytomegalovirus infection. Study results and caveats: In two of eight donors, the top clonotype was HLA-C-restricted CMV-specific.

Germline V gene sequence: CDR1 LGHDT, CDR2 YNNKEL (reference sequence). This CDR3 is 13 amino acids long. V was clipped by 3 bases and J by 8 bases; unmatched bases: 6. TCRdb redid the calling of the reads with MiXCR, one entry per CDR3 protein. The sample has fewer than 550,000 distinct CDR3 sequences, approximately 11% seen once; the top ten hold roughly 10%. This clonotype appeared a few times. Antigen unknown. The chain recombines TRBV3-1 with TRBJ1-2; 7 bases map to TRBD1. The TCR comes from a human donor in good health (CMV status not recorded). Some clones in this sample may be carry-over from other donors' samples. The sequencing input was PBMCs. The DNA for the CDR3 is TGTGCCAGCAGCCAGCTCCAGGGGGAGGGCTACACCTTC. Residues: CASSQLQGEGYTF.